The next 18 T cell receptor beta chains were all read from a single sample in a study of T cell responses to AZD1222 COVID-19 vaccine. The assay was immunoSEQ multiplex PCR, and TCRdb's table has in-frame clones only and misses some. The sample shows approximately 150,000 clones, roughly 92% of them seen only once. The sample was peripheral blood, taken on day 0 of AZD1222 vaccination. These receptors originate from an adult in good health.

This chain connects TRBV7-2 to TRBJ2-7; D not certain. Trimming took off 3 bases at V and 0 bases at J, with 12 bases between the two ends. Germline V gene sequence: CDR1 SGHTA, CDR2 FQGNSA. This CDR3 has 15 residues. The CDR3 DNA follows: TGTGCCAGCAGCTTCCCGGAACGGAGCTCCTACGAGCAGTACTTC. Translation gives CASSFPERSSYEQYF. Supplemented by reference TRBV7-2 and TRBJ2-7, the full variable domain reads GAGVSQSPSNKVTEKGKDVELRCDPISGHTALYWYRQSLGQGLEFLIYFQGNSAPDKSGLPSDRFSAERTGGSVSTLTIQRTQQEDSAVYLCASSFPERSSYEQYFGPGTRLTVT.

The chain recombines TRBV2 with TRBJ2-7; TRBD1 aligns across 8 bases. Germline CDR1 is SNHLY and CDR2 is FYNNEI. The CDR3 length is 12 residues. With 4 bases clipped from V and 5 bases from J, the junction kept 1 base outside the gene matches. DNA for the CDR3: TGTGCCAGCAGTGCACAGGGGGACGAGCAGTACTTC. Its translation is CASSAQGDEQYF.

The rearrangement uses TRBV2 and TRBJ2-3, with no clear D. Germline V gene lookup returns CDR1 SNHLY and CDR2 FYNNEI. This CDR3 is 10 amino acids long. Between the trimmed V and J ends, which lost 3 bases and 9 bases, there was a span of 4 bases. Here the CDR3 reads CASSELTQYF. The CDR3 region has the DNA TGTGCCAGCAGTGAGCTCACGCAGTATTTT.

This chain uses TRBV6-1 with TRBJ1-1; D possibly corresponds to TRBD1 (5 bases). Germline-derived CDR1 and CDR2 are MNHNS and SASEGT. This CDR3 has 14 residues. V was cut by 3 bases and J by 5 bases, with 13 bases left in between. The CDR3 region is CASSEPGLGTEAFF. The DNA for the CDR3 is TGTGCCAGCAGTGAGCCGGGGCTGGGAACTGAAGCTTTCTTT.

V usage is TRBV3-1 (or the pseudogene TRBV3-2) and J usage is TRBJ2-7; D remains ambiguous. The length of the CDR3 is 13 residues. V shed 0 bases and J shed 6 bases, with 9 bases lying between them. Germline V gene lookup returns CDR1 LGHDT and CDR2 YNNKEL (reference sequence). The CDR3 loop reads CASSQDRRSEQYF. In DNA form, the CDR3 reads TGTGCCAGCAGCCAAGATAGACGTAGCGAGCAGTACTTC.

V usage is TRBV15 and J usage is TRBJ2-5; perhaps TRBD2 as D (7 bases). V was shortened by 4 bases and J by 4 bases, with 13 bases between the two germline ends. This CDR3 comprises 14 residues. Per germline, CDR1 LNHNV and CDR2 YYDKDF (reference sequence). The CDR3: CATSNRGGSETQYF. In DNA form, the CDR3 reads TGTGCCACCAGCAATAGGGGGGGATCAGAGACCCAGTACTTC.

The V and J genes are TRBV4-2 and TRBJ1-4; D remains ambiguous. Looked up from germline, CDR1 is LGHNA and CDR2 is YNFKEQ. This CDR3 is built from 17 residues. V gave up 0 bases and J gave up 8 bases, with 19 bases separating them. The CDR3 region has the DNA TGTGCCAGCAGCCAAGACGTTCGGGCAATCGAGCCCGAAAAACTGTTTTTT. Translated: CASSQDVRAIEPEKLFF.

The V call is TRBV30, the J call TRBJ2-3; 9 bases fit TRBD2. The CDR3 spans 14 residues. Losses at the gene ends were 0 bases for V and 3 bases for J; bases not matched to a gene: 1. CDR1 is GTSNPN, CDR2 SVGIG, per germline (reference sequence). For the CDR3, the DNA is TGTGCCTGGAGTGTAACTAGCGGGACAGATACGCAGTATTTT. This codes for CAWSVTSGTDTQYF.

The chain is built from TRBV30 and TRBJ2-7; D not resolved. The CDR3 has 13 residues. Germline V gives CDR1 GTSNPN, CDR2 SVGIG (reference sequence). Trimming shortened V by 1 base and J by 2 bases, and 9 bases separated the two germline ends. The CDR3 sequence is CAWSGQLTYEQYF. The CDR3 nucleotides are TGTGCCTGGAGTGGTCAACTGACCTACGAGCAGTACTTC.

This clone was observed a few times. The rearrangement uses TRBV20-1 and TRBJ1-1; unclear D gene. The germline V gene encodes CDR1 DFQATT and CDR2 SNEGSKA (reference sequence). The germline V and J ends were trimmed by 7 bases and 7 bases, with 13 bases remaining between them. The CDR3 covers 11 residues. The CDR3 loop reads CSVGRASEAFF. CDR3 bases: TGCAGTGTGGGAAGGGCCAGTGAAGCTTTCTTT.

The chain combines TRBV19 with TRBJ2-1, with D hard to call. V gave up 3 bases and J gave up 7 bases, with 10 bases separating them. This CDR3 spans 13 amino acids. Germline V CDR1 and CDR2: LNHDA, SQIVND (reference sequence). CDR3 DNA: TGTGCCAGTAGTATTGTGCCCCCTAATGAGCAGTTCTTC. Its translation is CASSIVPPNEQFF. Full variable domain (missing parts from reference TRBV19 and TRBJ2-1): DGGITQSPKYLFRKEGQNVTLSCEQNLNHDAMYWYRQDPGQGLRLIYYSQIVNDFQKGDIAEGYSVSREKKESFPLTVTSAQKNPTAFYLCASSIVPPNEQFFGPGTRLTVL.

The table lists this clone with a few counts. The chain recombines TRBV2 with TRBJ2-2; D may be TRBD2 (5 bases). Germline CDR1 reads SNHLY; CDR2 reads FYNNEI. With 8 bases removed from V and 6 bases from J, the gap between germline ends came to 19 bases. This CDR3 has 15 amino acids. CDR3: CASEAGRAVSGELFF. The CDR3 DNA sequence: TGTGCCAGCGAGGCGGGCCGAGCGGTATCCGGGGAGCTGTTTTTT.

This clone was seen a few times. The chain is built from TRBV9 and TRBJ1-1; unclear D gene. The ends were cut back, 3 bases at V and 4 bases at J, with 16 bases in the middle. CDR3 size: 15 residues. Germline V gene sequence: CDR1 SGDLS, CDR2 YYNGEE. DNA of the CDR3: TGTGCCAGCAGCGCCGGGTCATTGAGAGGCACTGAAGCTTTCTTT. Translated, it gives CASSAGSLRGTEAFF.

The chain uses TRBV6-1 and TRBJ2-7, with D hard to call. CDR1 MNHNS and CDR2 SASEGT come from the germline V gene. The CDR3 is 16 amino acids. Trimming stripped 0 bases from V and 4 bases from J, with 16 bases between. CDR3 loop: CASSEAFRTMGYEQYF. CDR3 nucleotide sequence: TGTGCCAGCAGTGAAGCATTCAGGACCATGGGATACGAGCAGTACTTC.

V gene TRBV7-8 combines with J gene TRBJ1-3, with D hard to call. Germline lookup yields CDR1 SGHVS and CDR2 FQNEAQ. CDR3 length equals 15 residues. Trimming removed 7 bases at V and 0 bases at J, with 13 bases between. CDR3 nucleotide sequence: TGTGCCAGCACCTCCGGTACCTTCTCTGGAAACACCATATATTTT. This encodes CASTSGTFSGNTIYF.

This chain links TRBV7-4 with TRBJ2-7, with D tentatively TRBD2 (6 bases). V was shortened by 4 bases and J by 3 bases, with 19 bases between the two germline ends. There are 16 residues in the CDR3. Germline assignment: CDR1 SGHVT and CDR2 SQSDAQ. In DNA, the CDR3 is TGTGCCAGCAGCTCCCAAAGCTTCCTCGGGGGCTACGAGCAGTACTTC. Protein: CASSSQSFLGGYEQYF. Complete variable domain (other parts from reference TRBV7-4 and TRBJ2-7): GAGVSQSPRYKVAKRGRDVALRCDSISGHVTLYWYRQTLGQGSEVLTYSQSDAQRDKSGRPSGRFSAERPERSVSTLKIQRTEQGDSAVYLCASSSQSFLGGYEQYFGPGTRLTVT.

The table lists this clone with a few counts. DNA for the CDR3: TGTGCCAGCAGTTACTCGATGGGAGGGGGCACTGAAGCTTTCTTT. Amino acids: CASSYSMGGGTEAFF. The rearrangement joins TRBV6-6 to TRBJ1-1; a weak D match, TRBD1 (6 bases). This CDR3 has 15 residues. CDR1 is MNHNY and CDR2 is SVGAGI in the germline V gene (reference sequence). V was cut by 0 bases and J by 4 bases, with 12 bases left in between.

CDR3 in amino acids: CASSLGLAGSTDTQYF. The CDR3 DNA reads as TGCGCCAGCAGCTTGGGACTAGCGGGAAGCACAGATACGCAGTATTTT. The chain carries TRBV5-1 and TRBJ2-3; 11 nucleotides match TRBD2. V lost 0 bases to trimming and J lost 0 bases; unmatched junction nucleotides: 0. CDR1 and CDR2 from the germline V gene are SGHRS and YFSETQ. This CDR3 comprises 16 residues.